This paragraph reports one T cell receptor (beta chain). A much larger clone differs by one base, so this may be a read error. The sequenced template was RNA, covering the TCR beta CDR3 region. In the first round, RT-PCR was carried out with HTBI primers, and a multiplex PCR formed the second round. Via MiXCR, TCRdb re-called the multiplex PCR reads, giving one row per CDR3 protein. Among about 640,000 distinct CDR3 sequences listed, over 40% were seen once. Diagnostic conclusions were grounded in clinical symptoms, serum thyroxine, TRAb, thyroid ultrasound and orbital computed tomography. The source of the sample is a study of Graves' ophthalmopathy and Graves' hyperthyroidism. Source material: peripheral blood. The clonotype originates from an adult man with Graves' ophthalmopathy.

The CDR3 here is CATPGGLTETQYF. Written as DNA, the CDR3 is TGTGCCACCCCGGGGGGCCTCACAGAGACCCAGTACTTC. The chain couples TRBV10-3 to TRBJ2-5; tentatively, D is TRBD2 (7 bases). Per the germline V gene, CDR1 is ENHRY and CDR2 is SYGVKD. CDR3 size: 13 residues. The V gene lost 10 bases and the J gene lost 4 bases, with 16 bases spanning the gap.